This TCR beta chain was observed in a study of technical replicates of blood from a few donors. The V gene's germline CDR1 is SGHTA and CDR2 FQGTGA. The length of the CDR3 is 16 residues. Trimming took 3 bases from V and 0 from J, leaving 9 bases between them. Clones were read by immunoSEQ multiplex PCR, and TCRdb kept only the in-frame ones, dropping some. Among about 34,000 clones listed, roughly 92% were seen once. The clonotype comes from a human donor in good health. Some clones in this sample may be carry-over from other donors' samples. The material sequenced was PBMCs. This rearrangement joins TRBV7-3 to TRBJ2-6; D ambiguous. The CDR3 bases are TGTGCCAGCAGCTTCCCTATGAGCTCTGGGGCCAACGTCCTGACTTTC. This encodes CASSFPMSSGANVLTF.